This TCR beta chain originates from a study of radiation and T cells in renal cell carcinoma. Specified time point: blood 2 weeks post-SBRT. Described treatment: 15 Gy SBRT to primary tumor, nephrectomy 4 weeks later. Sequenced by immunoSEQ multiplex PCR; TCRdb stores in-frame clones only, minus some. The sample contains some 150,000 clones, approximately 88% of which appear only once. Note on this clone: A much larger clone lies a single base off, so this may be a read error.

CDR1 is GTSNPN, CDR2 SVGIG, per germline (reference sequence). V lost 8 bases to trimming and J lost 0 bases, with 22 bases between them. This CDR3 comprises 16 residues. The source material was blood, sampled from a patient whose treatment included radiotherapy and nephrectomy. The sequence was obtained from a woman aged 45-60 years with renal cell carcinoma. The chain links TRBV30 to TRBJ1-1; tentative D call: TRBD1 (5 bases). The DNA for the CDR3 is TGTGCCAGCAGCCCTTCCTCGACAGAAGTGAACACTGAAGCTTTCTTT. Its translation: CASSPSSTEVNTEAFF.